The TCR beta chain described here comes from a study of radiation and T cells in renal cell carcinoma. Study conclusions and caveats: Top tumor clonotypes rose in blood 2 weeks post-radiation, then contracted.

Stated time point: blood 2 weeks post-SBRT. The sample's treatment: 15 Gy SBRT to primary tumor, nephrectomy 4 weeks later. Clones were read by immunoSEQ multiplex PCR, and TCRdb kept only the in-frame ones, dropping some. Of 120,000 or so clones in the sample, more than 75% were seen once. With respect to this clone: Its antigen is currently unknown.

The clonotype originates from a woman aged 65 to 85 with renal cell carcinoma. The material was blood, obtained from a patient whose treatment included radiotherapy and nephrectomy.

The CDR3 reads CASSPPGQGGSGVKYF. CDR3 nucleotide sequence: TGTGCCAGCAGCCCGCCCGGACAGGGAGGCTCAGGGGTGAAGTATTTT. This chain joins TRBV5-4 and TRBJ2-3, with 8 bases lining up with TRBD1. The V gene end was trimmed by 4 bases and the J gene end by 13 bases; junction bases not matched to a gene: 20. The CDR3 has 16 residues. Germline CDR1 reads SGHNT; CDR2 reads YYREEE (reference sequence).